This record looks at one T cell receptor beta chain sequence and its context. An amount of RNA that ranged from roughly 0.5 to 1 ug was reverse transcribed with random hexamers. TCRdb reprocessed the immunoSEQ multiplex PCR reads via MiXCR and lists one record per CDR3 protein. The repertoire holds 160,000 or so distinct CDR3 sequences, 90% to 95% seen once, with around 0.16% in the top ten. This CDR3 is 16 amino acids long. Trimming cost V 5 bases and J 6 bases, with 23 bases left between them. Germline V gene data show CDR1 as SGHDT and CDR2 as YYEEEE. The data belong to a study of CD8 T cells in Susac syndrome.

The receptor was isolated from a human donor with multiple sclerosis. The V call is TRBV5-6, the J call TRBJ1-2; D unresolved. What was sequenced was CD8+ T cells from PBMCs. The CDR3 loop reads CASSPLPGSLVDGYTF. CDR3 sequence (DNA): TGTGCCAGCAGTCCGTTACCCGGGTCTCTTGTGGATGGCTACACCTTC. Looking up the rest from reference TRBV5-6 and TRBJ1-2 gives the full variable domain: DAGVTQSPTHLIKTRGQQVTLRCSPKSGHDTVSWYQQALGQGPQFIFQYYEEEERQRGNFPDRFSGHQFPNYSSELNVNALLLGDSALYLCASSPLPGSLVDGYTFGSGTRLTVV.